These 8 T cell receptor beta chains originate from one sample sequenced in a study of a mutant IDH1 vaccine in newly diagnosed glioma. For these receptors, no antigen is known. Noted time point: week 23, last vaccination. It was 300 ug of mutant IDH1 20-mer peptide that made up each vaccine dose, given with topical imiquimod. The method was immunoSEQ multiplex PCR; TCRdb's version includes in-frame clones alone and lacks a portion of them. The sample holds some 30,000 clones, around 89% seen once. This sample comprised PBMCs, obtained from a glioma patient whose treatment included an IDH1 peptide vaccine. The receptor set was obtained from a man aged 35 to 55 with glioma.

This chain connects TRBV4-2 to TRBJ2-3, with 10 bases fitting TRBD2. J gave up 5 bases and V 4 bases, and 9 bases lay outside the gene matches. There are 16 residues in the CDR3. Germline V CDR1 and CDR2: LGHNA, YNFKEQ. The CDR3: CASSLGPAGGEDTQYF. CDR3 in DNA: TGTGCCAGCAGCCTGGGTCCAGCGGGAGGGGAAGATACGCAGTATTTT.

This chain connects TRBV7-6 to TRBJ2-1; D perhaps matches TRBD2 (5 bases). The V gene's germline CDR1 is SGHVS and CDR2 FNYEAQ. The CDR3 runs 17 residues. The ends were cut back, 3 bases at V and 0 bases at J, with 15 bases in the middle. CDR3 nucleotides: TGTGCCAGCAGCTTGTCTTCTAGCCAGAGCTCCTACAATGAGCAGTTCTTC. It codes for CASSLSSSQSSYNEQFF.

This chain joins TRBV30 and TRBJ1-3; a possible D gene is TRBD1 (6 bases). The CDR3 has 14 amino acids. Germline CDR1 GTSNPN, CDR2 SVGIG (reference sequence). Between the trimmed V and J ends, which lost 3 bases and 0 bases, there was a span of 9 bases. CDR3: CAWRRDNSGNTIYF. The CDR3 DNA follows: TGTGCCTGGAGACGGGACAACTCTGGAAACACCATATATTTT.

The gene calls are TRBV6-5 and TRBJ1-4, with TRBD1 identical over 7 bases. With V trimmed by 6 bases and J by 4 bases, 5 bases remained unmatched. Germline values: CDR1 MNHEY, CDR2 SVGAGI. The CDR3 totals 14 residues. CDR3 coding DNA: TGTGCCAGCAGCCAACGGGACAGTAATGAAAAACTGTTTTTT. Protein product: CASSQRDSNEKLFF.

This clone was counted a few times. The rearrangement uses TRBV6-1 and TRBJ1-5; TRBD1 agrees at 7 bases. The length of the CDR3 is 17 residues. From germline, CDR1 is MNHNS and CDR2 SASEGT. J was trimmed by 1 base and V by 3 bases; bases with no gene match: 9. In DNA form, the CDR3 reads TGTGCCAGCAGTGACCACCGACAGGGCACGAGCAATCAGCCCCAGCATTTT. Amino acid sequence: CASSDHRQGTSNQPQHF.

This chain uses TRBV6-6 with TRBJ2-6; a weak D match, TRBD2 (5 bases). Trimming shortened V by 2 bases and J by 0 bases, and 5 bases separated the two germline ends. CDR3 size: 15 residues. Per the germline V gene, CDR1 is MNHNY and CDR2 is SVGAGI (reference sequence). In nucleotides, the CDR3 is TGTGCCAGCAGTTACGAGGGCTCTGGGGCCAACGTCCTGACTTTC. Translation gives CASSYEGSGANVLTF.

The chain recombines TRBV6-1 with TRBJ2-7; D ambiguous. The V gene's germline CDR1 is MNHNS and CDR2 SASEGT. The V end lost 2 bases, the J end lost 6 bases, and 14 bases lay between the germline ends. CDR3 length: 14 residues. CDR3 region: CASSEMRSAIEQYF. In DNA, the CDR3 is TGTGCCAGCAGTGAAATGAGATCCGCTATCGAGCAGTACTTC.

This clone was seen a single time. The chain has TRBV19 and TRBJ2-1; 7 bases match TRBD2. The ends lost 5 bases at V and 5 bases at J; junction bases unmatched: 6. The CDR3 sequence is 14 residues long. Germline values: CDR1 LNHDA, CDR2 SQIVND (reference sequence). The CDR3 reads CASSGGTTHNEQFF. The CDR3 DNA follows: TGTGCCAGTAGTGGTGGGACTACCCACAATGAGCAGTTCTTC. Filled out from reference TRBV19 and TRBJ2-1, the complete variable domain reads DGGITQSPKYLFRKEGQNVTLSCEQNLNHDAMYWYRQDPGQGLRLIYYSQIVNDFQKGDIAEGYSVSREKKESFPLTVTSAQKNPTAFYLCASSGGTTHNEQFFGPGTRLTVL.